This T cell receptor beta chain was sequenced in a study of blood T cell repertoires in COVID-19. Across the whole study: From T cells, B-cell-depleted T cells, or PBMCs came the material, which was cDNA or gDNA.

Participants, about 18 to 95 years old, spanned approximately 25 US areas. No more than 2 weeks before study entry, exposed participants had met a case of COVID-19. Germline CDR1 reads WSHSY; CDR2 reads SAAADI. Trimming took 5 bases from V and 4 from J; bases not matched to a gene: 9. The CDR3 is 16 amino acids. Original analysis: Scientists estimated how many nucleated cells there were by amplifying reference gene primers. Profiling relied on immunoSEQ multiplex PCR, and the TCRdb table lists in-frame clones only, not all of them. V and J calls and clone size are as listed in that table; D and trimming were resolved from the DNA. The data contain around 150,000 clones, approximately 88% of them singletons.

The sample was PBMCs or T cells enriched from blood (not recorded which). The chain links TRBV10-2 to TRBJ1-5; 9 positions match TRBD1. This sequence originates from a man aged 65 to 85 who had been exposed to COVID-19. The CDR3 sequence is CASSSQDRGQNQPQHF. The DNA for the CDR3 is TGCGCCAGCAGTTCACAGGACAGGGGCCAAAATCAGCCCCAGCATTTT.